This TCR beta chain was sequenced during a study of T cell responses to AZD1222 COVID-19 vaccine. Study-wide points: In the spike-specific TCR repertoire, nearly half reportedly target unmutated variant regions. Distributed over spike, vaccine-associated CD4 TCRs predominated at 160-218 and 743-854.

Concerning this clone itself: The antigen is undetermined.

Using immunoSEQ multiplex PCR, the repertoire was profiled, and TCRdb retains in-frame clones only, with some absent. The repertoire holds 100,000 to 150,000 clones, with around 92% as singletons. Per the germline V gene, CDR1 is SGHRS and CDR2 is YFSETQ. CDR3 length equals 14 residues. Trimming removed 3 bases from V and 6 bases from J; junction bases left unmatched: 9. This TCR was sampled from an adult in good health. J is TRBJ2-7 and V is TRBV5-1; 7 positions match TRBD2. The sample consisted of peripheral blood, taken on day 0 of AZD1222 vaccination. This CDR3 is CASSWGGGGSEQYF. CDR3 sequence (DNA): TGCGCCAGCAGCTGGGGGGGAGGTGGAAGCGAGCAGTACTTC.